A single sample gave rise to the 16 T cell receptor beta chains below, sequenced in a study of shared clonotypes between healthy human individuals. CD45RO-negative, CCR7-positively selected cells formed the naive CD8 fraction, excluding terminally differentiated effector memory CD45RA+ cells. Generated by immunoSEQ multiplex PCR, the TCRdb table keeps only in-frame clones and is missing some. The sample lists about 1.9 million clones, roughly 93% occurring once. Source material: naive CD8+ T cells from PBMCs. Receptors were obtained from a young man in good health. Some clones in this sample may be carry-over from other donors' samples.

This chain joins TRBV4-1 and TRBJ2-3; 12 bases match TRBD2. The length of the CDR3 is 16 residues. Germline V gene lookup returns CDR1 MGHRA and CDR2 YSYEKL. J gave up 11 bases and V 1 base, and 10 bases lay outside the gene matches. The CDR3 loop is CASSQVGPSGRGVQYF. The CDR3 region has the DNA TGCGCCAGCAGCCAAGTCGGGCCTAGCGGGAGGGGGGTGCAGTATTTT.

CDR3 protein: CASSKRTGGAVEKLFF. In nucleotides, the CDR3 is TGTGCCAGCAGCAAAAGGACAGGGGGCGCCGTTGAAAAACTGTTTTTT. The genes are TRBV7-9 and TRBJ1-4; 11 bases fit TRBD1. This CDR3 comprises 16 residues. The V gene's germline CDR1 is SEHNR and CDR2 FQNEAQ (reference sequence). After removal of 5 bases from V and 7 bases from J, the junction contained 9 bases not matched to a gene.

The rearrangement uses TRBV6-1 and TRBJ2-1; D possibly corresponds to TRBD2 (5 bases). The V gene's germline CDR1 is MNHNS and CDR2 SASEGT. This CDR3 is built from 15 residues. Trimming left V 1 base short and J 0 bases short, with 7 bases between. CDR3 DNA sequence: TGTGCCAGCAGTGAAGGACTAACCTCCTACAATGAGCAGTTCTTC. The encoded protein is CASSEGLTSYNEQFF.

The J gene is TRBJ2-3, the V gene TRBV21-1; TRBD2, the table's D call, was not compared with the DNA. TRBV21-1 is recorded as a pseudogene. The CDR3 covers 17 residues. CDR3: CASSSGTSGRYTDTQYF. For the CDR3, the DNA is TGTGCCAGCAGCTCCGGGACTAGCGGGAGATATACAGATACGCAGTATTTT.

This chain connects TRBV7-2 to TRBJ2-3, with 12 bases identical to TRBD2. V was pared by 1 base and J by 6 bases, with 8 bases of the junction left unmatched. Per germline, CDR1 SGHTA and CDR2 FQGNSA. The CDR3 has 17 residues. CDR3 region: CASSLGPSGRVHDTQYF. CDR3 sequence (DNA): TGTGCCAGCAGCTTAGGGCCTAGCGGGAGGGTCCACGATACGCAGTATTTT.

The genes are TRBV6-6 and TRBJ2-5; D gene ambiguous. Trimming took 5 bases from V and 1 from J, leaving 2 bases between them. The length of the CDR3 is 11 residues. The germline CDR1 and CDR2 sequences are MNHNY and SVGAGI (reference sequence). CDR3 nucleotides: TGTGCCAGCAGTACCCAAGAGACCCAGTACTTC. Translation gives CASSTQETQYF.

The chain couples TRBV4-1 to TRBJ2-3; D uncertain. Looked up from germline, CDR1 is MGHRA and CDR2 is YSYEKL. V gave up 4 bases and J gave up 3 bases, with 5 bases separating them. The CDR3 sequence is 12 residues long. The CDR3, as DNA: TGCGCCAGCAGCCCCGGGACAGATACGCAGTATTTT. Its translation is CASSPGTDTQYF.

This chain links TRBV28 with TRBJ1-4; 8 positions match TRBD1. The CDR3 contains 16 residues. Losses at the gene ends were 5 bases for V and 8 bases for J; bases not matched to a gene: 13. Germline assignment: CDR1 MDHEN and CDR2 SYDVKM. The CDR3 loop is CASSQFQGAAKEKLFF. CDR3 in DNA: TGTGCCAGCAGTCAATTCCAGGGGGCGGCCAAGGAAAAACTGTTTTTT.

The chain employs TRBV7-9 and TRBJ2-1; TRBD1 might be the D (7 bases). CDR1 and CDR2 from the germline V gene are SEHNR and FQNEAQ (reference sequence). The V and J ends lost 3 bases and 0 bases respectively, with 12 bases between them. This CDR3 is 16 amino acids long. The CDR3 here is CASSFIQGGSYNEQFF. DNA for the CDR3: TGTGCCAGCAGCTTCATCCAGGGGGGCTCCTACAATGAGCAGTTCTTC. Together with reference TRBV7-9 and TRBJ2-1, the CDR3 gives the full variable domain: DTGVSQNPRHKITKRGQNVTFRCDPISEHNRLYWYRQTLGQGPEFLTYFQNEAQLEKSRLLSDRFSAERPKGSFSTLEIQRTEQGDSAMYLCASSFIQGGSYNEQFFGPGTRLTVL.

The rearrangement joins TRBV28 to TRBJ1-2; perhaps TRBD1 as D (6 bases). Deletions cut 5 bases from V and 6 bases from J, with 19 bases between. The length of the CDR3 is 15 residues. Germline lookup yields CDR1 MDHEN and CDR2 SYDVKM. The CDR3 region has the DNA TGTGCCAGCAGTCTTACAGGGCTCACATCCGATGGCTACACCTTC. This sequence encodes CASSLTGLTSDGYTF.

The V gene is TRBV7-6, the J gene TRBJ2-1; TRBD1 matches at 7 bases. In germline, CDR1 is SGHVS, CDR2 FNYEAQ. Trimming removed 0 bases from V and 7 bases from J; junction bases left unmatched: 6. The CDR3 has 15 residues. This CDR3 reads CASSLAGGAWNEQFF. CDR3 DNA sequence: TGTGCCAGCAGCTTAGCAGGGGGCGCCTGGAATGAGCAGTTCTTC.

J is TRBJ2-5 and V is TRBV5-4; 12 bases agree with TRBD2. Germline CDR1 SGHNT, CDR2 YYREEE (reference sequence). V was pared by 4 bases and J by 3 bases, with 13 bases of the junction left unmatched. This CDR3 has 18 amino acids. The CDR3 loop is CASSPGASGRAGEETQYF. The DNA for the CDR3 is TGTGCCAGCAGCCCGGGAGCTAGCGGGAGGGCGGGGGAAGAGACCCAGTACTTC.

This chain uses TRBV7-9 with TRBJ2-1; 8 positions agree with TRBD2. The J segment lost 8 bases and the V segment lost 7 bases, leaving 16 bases of the junction unmatched. Looked up from germline, CDR1 is SEHNR and CDR2 is FQNEAQ (reference sequence). The CDR3 is 16 residues long. The chain's CDR3 is CASTGIGVTGGDEQFF. CDR3 bases: TGTGCCAGCACCGGGATCGGGGTTACGGGAGGGGATGAGCAGTTCTTC.

V is TRBV9 and J is TRBJ2-1; D is possibly TRBD2 (5 bases). Trimming left V 3 bases short and J 3 bases short, with 13 bases between. The CDR3 sequence is 15 residues long. The germline V gene has CDR1 SGDLS and CDR2 YYNGEE. The CDR3 spells CASSASGVHYNEQFF. For the CDR3, the DNA is TGTGCCAGCAGCGCATCCGGGGTCCACTACAATGAGCAGTTCTTC.

V is TRBV5-8 and J is TRBJ2-1; D is uncertain. The CDR3 is 17 amino acids. Germline V gives CDR1 SGHTS, CDR2 YDEGEE. V shed 0 bases and J shed 5 bases, with 18 bases lying between them. Here the CDR3 reads CASSLGVFVIGDNEQFF. CDR3 DNA: TGTGCCAGCAGCTTGGGTGTGTTCGTAATTGGAGACAATGAGCAGTTCTTC.

V gene TRBV6-1 combines with J gene TRBJ2-7; 11 bases fit TRBD1. Trimming at V came to 3 bases and at J to 0 bases, leaving 7 bases not matched to a gene. Germline V gene data show CDR1 as MNHNS and CDR2 as SASEGT. CDR3 length equals 17 residues. CDR3 residues: CASSDGTGGRDSYEQYF. The CDR3 region has the DNA TGTGCCAGCAGTGACGGGACAGGGGGACGGGACTCCTACGAGCAGTACTTC.